The 2 T cell receptor beta chains below come from one sample, sequenced in a study of beta chain features in type 1 diabetes. Study observations and caveats: In every one of the four CD4+ subsets, TCRB CDR3s were moderately but significantly shorter in Type 1 diabetes patients.

For these TCRs, the target antigens are not known. TCRB transcripts that were expressed got sequenced, as all of the isolated RNA had been reverse transcribed. Clones were sequenced by immunoSEQ multiplex PCR, and TCRdb holds only the in-frame ones, with some missing. The top ten hold 0.02% to 0.025% of the sample, which has about 700,000 clones, roughly an eighth seen once. The sample consisted of naive CD4+ T cells from blood. The receptors were sampled from a man younger than 35 with type 1 diabetes.

This clone has just a few counts. V is TRBV6-5 and J is TRBJ1-1; D is uncertain. Germline values: CDR1 MNHEY, CDR2 SVGAGI. The V end was cut by 5 bases, the J end by 10 bases, with 17 bases between. CDR3 size: 13 residues. The CDR3 here is CASSQLSDGRAFF. The CDR3 bases are TGTGCCAGCAGTCAATTATCGGATGGACGAGCTTTCTTT.

This chain links TRBV20-1 with TRBJ2-7; the D is unclear. Germline V gene data show CDR1 as DFQATT and CDR2 as SNEGSKA (reference sequence). The CDR3 covers 11 residues. Trimming stripped 6 bases from V and 3 bases from J, with 9 bases between. The CDR3 DNA reads as TGCAGTGCGCTAGAGCACTACGAGCAGTACTTC. Residues: CSALEHYEQYF.